This T cell receptor (beta chain) was observed in a study of T-cell memory formation after mild COVID-19. Using its own MiXCR run on the 5' RACE reads, TCRdb lists one record per CDR3 protein. The repertoire includes more than 120,000 distinct CDR3 sequences, 6% to 7% of them detected once, and about 1.9% sits in the top ten. This clonotype was seen ten or more times. V was clipped by 5 bases and J by 8 bases, with 11 bases between them. CDR1 is SGHTA, CDR2 FQGTGA, per germline. The CDR3 covers 12 residues. The sequence derives from an adult woman who had mild COVID-19 (a few samples of this study predate the infection). Cell type and time point are not known. The chain employs TRBV7-3 and TRBJ2-3; tentatively, D is TRBD2 (5 bases). The specimen sequenced was PBMCs or a T cell subset sorted from them (not recorded which). The CDR3 region is CASSLPRGTQYF. Written as DNA, the CDR3 is TGTGCCAGCAGCCTCCCTCGGGGTACGCAGTATTTT.